The T cell receptor beta chain under discussion was sequenced for a study of CD8+CD57+ T cells in acquired aplastic anemia (dated by TCRdb to 2017 to 2018). Concerning the study at large: On average, sorted CD4+ and CD8+ cells yielded around 3.4 ug of extracted DNA, with a range of about 0.19 to 30 ug. CD8+CD57+ expansion was defined as a frequency above the mean frequency observed in healthy subjects. Results the study describes overall, beyond this receptor: Around 30 CD8+ CDR3 sequences were found to be shared between patients and controls, but these sequences appeared to be highly expressed in patients and within the immunodominant clones of the patients. Between patients and healthy controls, no significant difference in CD8+ Simpson's diversity was found (P=0.060).

About this clonotype itself: Its antigen is still unknown. No base quality information exists; no much larger clone differs at one position.

Including the terminal cysteine and phenylalanine, the CDR3 comprises 16 residues. The only DNA kept is the CDR3, 48 bases in frame from the first base. V and J are trimmed by 0 bases and 3 bases, and the gene matches miss 4 bases of the junction. The germline V gene (reference sequence) yields LNHDA for CDR1 and SQIVND for CDR2. Flow cytometry had shown CD8+CD57+ cell expansion in the patients selected for sequencing. Every patient had severe acquired aplastic anemia, diagnosed using the International Study of Aplastic Anemia and Agranulocytosis and Camitta criteria. At the time blood was sampled, none of the patients had received any therapy. In the study, sorted CD4+ and CD8+ blood T cells from patients with severe aplastic anemia and from healthy subjects underwent deep sequencing of TCR repertoires. Patients were enrolled under clinicaltrials.gov protocols 00001620, 01623167, 00001397, 00071045, 00081523 and 00961064 in the USA. Ficoll-Paque density gradient centrifugation was used to isolate peripheral blood mononuclear cells. Before DNA was extracted, CD4+ and CD8+ T cells were sorted using either FACS or magnetic beads.

Profiling of TCR beta VDJ combinations and CDR3 sequences used genomic DNA as the template. An Illumina HiSeq 2000 was the platform used for TCR repertoire sequencing. In the original analysis: Repertoire assessment relied on Simpson's diversity index, CDR3 size and DJ length profiles, and TRBV/TRBJ rearrangement plots. The immunodominant clone was defined as the most abundant DNA sequence in deep sequencing data. CDR3 amino acid sequences were screened for sharing across subjects and were compared with published repertoires and the VDJdb database. The public sequencing data were trimmed at Q25 with fastp and processed into clonotypes with MiXCR by TCRdb, which kept only in-frame beta chains. All rows with the same CDR3 protein become a single entry with the most common DNA and genes. The V and J calls were determined by TCRdb, not by the authors. The sample table contains about 160,000 distinct CDR3 sequences; only one count was recorded for roughly 48% of them. About 30% of the sample goes to the ten largest clones.

The sequencing sample was made of sorted CD4+, CD8+, or CD8+CD57+ T cells (not recorded which) from PBMCs. This TCR was sampled from a human donor with aplastic anemia. Rearrangement joined TRBV19 to TRBJ1-2; a stretch of 10 junction bases matches TRBD1. The CDR3: CASSIEGTGADYGYTF. In nucleotides, the sequence is TGTGCCAGTAGTATAGAAGGGACAGGGGCGGACTATGGCTACACCTTC.